The entry below describes one T cell receptor (beta chain). Its antigen is as yet unknown. The data are from a study of CXCR3-negative and CXCR3-positive naive CD8 T cells. Notes on the study in general: When CXCR3-positive naive cells were set against CXCR3-negative naive cells, the former had more hydrophobic TRB CDR3s.

CD45RO-CCR7+CD27+CD95- defined naive CD8+ T cells. This CDR3 is 12 amino acids long. The germline V gene has CDR1 SQVTM and CDR2 ANQGSEA. All TRB cDNA libraries came from 5' RACE performed with UMI labels. TCRdb re-called the 5' RACE reads and shows each CDR3 protein once, DNA omitted. The sample shows tens of thousands of distinct CDR3 sequences, and 0.7% to 0.8% sits with its ten largest clones. V is TRBV29-1 and J is TRBJ1-1; the TCRdb call, TRBD1, lacks DNA for checking. This TCR was sampled from a human donor in good health. Some clones in this sample may be carry-over from other donors' samples. Sequenced: naive CXCR3+ CD8+ T cells from blood. The subset is: CD45RO-CCR7+CD27+CD95- naive CD8+ T cells expressing CXCR3 (TNR3+). The CDR3 spells CSVVAGGGEAFF.